One sample yielded the 28 T cell receptor beta chains listed below, sequenced in a study of control samples from healthy donors and cancer patients. Profiled with immunoSEQ multiplex PCR; TCRdb holds only in-frame clones, not every one. The data hold about 60,000 clones, with around 90% observed a single time. The specimen was PBMCs. These receptors were collected from a man aged 40-50 years with colorectal cancer.

This clone was counted once. The V call is TRBV7-3, the J call TRBJ2-7; D gene unclear. Between the trimmed V and J ends, which lost 2 bases and 13 bases, there was a span of 15 bases. CDR3 length: 12 amino acids. Germline V gives CDR1 SGHTA, CDR2 FQGTGA. Here the CDR3 reads CASSLGSGVQYF. In DNA form, the CDR3 reads TGTGCCAGCAGCTTAGGATCGGGTGTGCAATACTTC.

This clone has just one count. This chain links TRBV7-9 with TRBJ2-5, with D tentatively TRBD1 (5 bases). Deletions cut 0 bases from V and 0 bases from J, with 5 bases between. The germline V gene encodes CDR1 SEHNR and CDR2 FQNEAQ (reference sequence). CDR3 length: 14 amino acids. The CDR3 spells CASSLATDQETQYF. In DNA, the CDR3 is TGTGCCAGCAGCTTAGCGACAGACCAAGAGACCCAGTACTTC.

For the CDR3, the DNA is TGCGCCAGCAGCCAAGACACCGGGGACTATAATTCACCCCTCCACTTT. The encoded protein is CASSQDTGDYNSPLHF. The rearrangement links TRBV4-1 to TRBJ1-6; D unclear. Looked up from germline, CDR1 is MGHRA and CDR2 is YSYEKL. V was pared by 0 bases and J by 3 bases, with 9 bases between. This CDR3 contains 16 residues.

This chain uses TRBV20-1 with TRBJ1-2, with D possibly TRBD1 on 6 matching bases. The CDR3 is 11 amino acids. Germline V lookup: CDR1 DFQATT, CDR2 SNEGSKA (reference sequence). V lost 1 base to trimming and J lost 8 bases, with 8 bases between them. The DNA of the CDR3 is TGCAGTGCTAGAGGGGGGGGCGGCTACACCTTC. The encoded protein is CSARGGGGYTF.

This chain links TRBV5-1 with TRBJ1-2; D perhaps matches TRBD1 (5 bases). This CDR3 spans 13 amino acids. The V end was cut by 2 bases, the J end by 4 bases, with 9 bases between. Looked up from germline, CDR1 is SGHRS and CDR2 is YFSETQ. CDR3 region: CASSLGTVYGYTF. The CDR3, as DNA: TGCGCCAGCAGCTTAGGGACGGTCTATGGCTACACCTTC.

The V call is TRBV7-9, the J call TRBJ1-1; TRBD1 is a possible D gene (5 bases). CDR3 size: 18 residues. CDR1 is SEHNR, CDR2 FQNEAQ, per germline (reference sequence). V lost 5 bases and J 1 base, leaving 23 bases between the germline ends. The CDR3 nucleotides read TGTGCCAGCAGCGGACATCTGAAGGGGCTGGAGTCGAACACTGAAGCTTTCTTT. Its protein is CASSGHLKGLESNTEAFF.

The chain couples TRBV5-1 to TRBJ1-2; 9 positions agree with TRBD1. The CDR3 runs to 14 residues. The trim removed 6 bases at V and 1 base at J, leaving 4 bases unmatched. Germline values: CDR1 SGHRS, CDR2 YFSETQ. The DNA for the CDR3 is TGCGCCAGCACCCGGGGACAGGGTAACTATGGCTACACCTTC. Translation gives CASTRGQGNYGYTF. Together with reference TRBV5-1 and TRBJ1-2, the CDR3 gives the full variable domain: KAGVTQTPRYLIKTRGQQVTLSCSPISGHRSVSWYQQTPGQGLQFLFEYFSETQRNKGNFPGRFSGRQFSNSRSEMNVSTLELGDSALYLCASTRGQGNYGYTFGSGTRLTVV.

The chain employs TRBV3-1 (or the pseudogene TRBV3-2) and TRBJ2-4, with 9 bases identical to TRBD2. The CDR3 consists of 19 residues. V trimming: 2 bases; J trimming: 1 base; junction bases outside the gene matches: 12. CDR1 is LGHDT, CDR2 YNNKEL, per germline (reference sequence). CDR3 in amino acids: CASSQRSLAGTTAKNIQYF. The CDR3 region has the DNA TGTGCCAGCAGCCAAAGATCGCTAGCGGGAACAACCGCCAAAAACATTCAGTACTTC.

The chain combines TRBV4-1 with TRBJ2-2; D is possibly TRBD1 (6 bases). Germline assignment: CDR1 MGHRA and CDR2 YSYEKL. V was pared by 0 bases and J by 6 bases, with 14 bases between. The CDR3 covers 16 residues. The CDR3 DNA reads TGCGCCAGCAGCCAAGAAGCGGACAGTCTCGCCGGGGAGCTGTTTTTT. It translates to CASSQEADSLAGELFF.

This clone was seen more than once but under ten times. This chain connects TRBV7-8 to TRBJ2-1; 9 bases align to TRBD1. The CDR3 totals 13 residues. Unmatched junction bases numbered 3, after V lost 5 bases and J lost 7 bases. Germline assignment: CDR1 SGHVS and CDR2 FQNEAQ. The CDR3: CASSLDRGNEQFF. CDR3 sequence (DNA): TGTGCCAGCAGCCTGGACAGGGGAAATGAGCAGTTCTTC.

This clone was detected only once. The rearrangement uses TRBV7-2 and TRBJ1-2; TRBD1 might be the D (5 bases). V shed 1 base and J shed 8 bases, with 17 bases lying between them. Germline V gene lookup returns CDR1 SGHTA and CDR2 FQGNSA. This CDR3 contains 15 residues. The DNA for the CDR3 is TGTGCCAGCAGCTTAGAAGGGGACTCCGTTGCCGGCTACACCTTC. Its protein is CASSLEGDSVAGYTF.

This sequence joins TRBV6-6 and TRBJ1-1; TRBD1 matches at 7 bases. CDR1 and CDR2 from the germline V gene are MNHNY and SVGAGI (reference sequence). The CDR3 totals 15 residues. With V trimmed by 0 bases and J by 4 bases, 5 bases remained unmatched. DNA of the CDR3: TGTGCCAGCAGTTACTCGGGGCAGGGGGTCACTGAAGCTTTCTTT. This translates into CASSYSGQGVTEAFF.

This rearrangement joins TRBV19 to TRBJ1-6, with 11 bases aligning to TRBD1. This CDR3 has 18 residues. CDR1 and CDR2 (germline): LNHDA, SQIVND (reference sequence). The V gene end was trimmed by 1 base and the J gene end by 5 bases; junction bases not matched to a gene: 7. CDR3 protein: CASSIVGQGAADNSPLHF. As DNA, the CDR3 is TGTGCCAGTAGTATAGTCGGACAGGGGGCCGCGGATAATTCACCCCTCCACTTT.

The chain is built from TRBV5-1 and TRBJ2-1; 7 bases map to TRBD2. Per the germline V gene, CDR1 is SGHRS and CDR2 is YFSETQ. The CDR3 runs 15 residues. V shed 6 bases and J 6 bases; nucleotides not matched to a gene: 12. CDR3 DNA: TGCGCCAGCACCCCGCCTTTGGGGGAGGGCAATGAGCAGTTCTTC. Residues: CASTPPLGEGNEQFF.

V and J are TRBV7-8 and TRBJ2-3, with 9 bases matching TRBD1. The CDR3 sequence is 16 residues long. V shed 5 bases and J 0 bases; nucleotides not matched to a gene: 6. Germline CDR1 reads SGHVS; CDR2 reads FQNEAQ. DNA of the CDR3: TGTGCCAGCAGCCCGTCCGGGACAGGGAGCACAGATACGCAGTATTTT. It yields the protein CASSPSGTGSTDTQYF.

The V and J genes are TRBV28 and TRBJ2-7; D might be TRBD2 (6 bases). V was clipped by 6 bases and J by 6 bases, with 6 bases between them. CDR1 is MDHEN and CDR2 is SYDVKM in the germline V gene. The CDR3 loop spans 10 amino acids. CDR3 in amino acids: CASRRGEQYF. For the CDR3, the DNA is TGTGCCAGCAGGCGGGGCGAGCAGTACTTC.

The chain has TRBV19 and TRBJ1-1; 7 bases are shared with TRBD1. The CDR3 is 13 residues long. Germline lookup yields CDR1 LNHDA and CDR2 SQIVND (reference sequence). The V gene end was trimmed by 3 bases and the J gene end by 8 bases; junction bases not matched to a gene: 6. The DNA of the CDR3 is TGTGCCAGTAGTATTGACAGGGCCGGAGAAGCTTTCTTT. This codes for CASSIDRAGEAFF.

Only one count was recorded for this clone. The chain employs TRBV6-5 and TRBJ2-1, with D perhaps TRBD2 (6 bases). Germline V gene data show CDR1 as MNHEY and CDR2 as SVGAGI. V was pared by 7 bases and J by 5 bases, with 15 bases between. The CDR3 runs to 14 residues. The CDR3: CASTKGAGNNEQFF. In nucleotides, the CDR3 is TGTGCCAGCACCAAGGGTGCGGGGAACAATGAGCAGTTCTTC.

V gene TRBV11-2 combines with J gene TRBJ1-3; 8 positions match TRBD1. CDR1 is SGHAT and CDR2 is FQNNGV in the germline V gene. The CDR3 is made up of 17 amino acids. The DNA of the CDR3 is TGTCCAAAGCAACCGGTCGACAGGGGCCCAGTCGGAAACACCATATATTTT. As protein: CPKQPVDRGPVGNTIYF.

The gene calls are TRBV4-1 and TRBJ2-4; 12 nucleotides match TRBD1. CDR3 length: 17 residues. The V gene's germline CDR1 is MGHRA and CDR2 YSYEKL. Trimming removed 0 bases from V and 9 bases from J; junction bases left unmatched: 9. The CDR3 here is CASSQEGQGASDSIQYF. The CDR3 bases are TGCGCCAGCAGCCAAGAGGGACAGGGGGCCTCTGATAGCATTCAGTACTTC.

The rearrangement joins TRBV29-1 to TRBJ2-3; D remains ambiguous. Germline CDR1 is SQVTM and CDR2 is ANQGSEA. The V end was cut by 2 bases, the J end by 3 bases, with 3 bases between. The CDR3 is 11 amino acids. CDR3 in amino acids: CSVEWTDTQYF. DNA for the CDR3: TGCAGCGTTGAATGGACAGATACGCAGTATTTT.

The rearrangement links TRBV11-2 to TRBJ2-7; TRBD1 might be the D (6 bases). The CDR3 totals 13 residues. V was shortened by 5 bases and J by 2 bases, with 10 bases between the two germline ends. Germline lookup yields CDR1 SGHAT and CDR2 FQNNGV. The CDR3 DNA sequence: TGTGCCAGCAGCCGGACAGAACCCTACGAGCAGTACTTC. Translating it yields CASSRTEPYEQYF.

The chain combines TRBV6-5 with TRBJ1-1; a possible D gene is TRBD1 (6 bases). The V gene's germline CDR1 is MNHEY and CDR2 SVGAGI. The CDR3 is 16 amino acids. V dropped 0 bases and J dropped 3 bases, with 14 bases sitting between them. CDR3 bases: TGTGCCAGCAGTTACTCGAAGCAGGGGTTAGACACTGAAGCTTTCTTT. Protein sequence: CASSYSKQGLDTEAFF.

This chain joins TRBV10-2 and TRBJ2-3; the D gene is possibly TRBD1 (5 bases). Per germline, CDR1 WSHSY and CDR2 SAAADI. There are 16 residues in the CDR3. V was shortened by 8 bases and J by 0 bases, with 18 bases between the two germline ends. The CDR3 region is CASRPGYTTSTDTQYF. DNA for the CDR3: TGCGCCAGCCGACCAGGGTACACTACTAGCACAGATACGCAGTATTTT.

The V gene is TRBV19, the J gene TRBJ2-1, with D maybe TRBD1 (6 bases). This CDR3 has 15 amino acids. The V and J ends lost 7 bases and 1 base respectively, with 14 bases between them. Germline assignment: CDR1 LNHDA and CDR2 SQIVND (reference sequence). DNA for the CDR3: TGTGCCAGTACCACCGGGACAAGTTCCTACAATGAGCAGTTCTTC. It is translated as CASTTGTSSYNEQFF.

The genes are TRBV30 and TRBJ1-5, with D possibly being TRBD1 (5 bases). The V end was cut by 3 bases, the J end by 6 bases, with 15 bases between. CDR1 is GTSNPN, CDR2 SVGIG, per germline (reference sequence). The CDR3 has 14 amino acids. The CDR3 loop reads CAWSAGLLPQPQHF. The CDR3 DNA reads TGTGCCTGGAGCGCGGGACTCCTCCCTCAGCCCCAGCATTTT. The whole variable domain, remainder taken from reference TRBV30 and TRBJ1-5, is SQTIHQWPATLVQPVGSPLSLECTVEGTSNPNLYWYRQAAGRGLQLLFYSVGIGQISSEVPQNLSASRPQDRQFILSSKKLLLSDSGFYLCAWSAGLLPQPQHFGDGTRLSIL.

The chain carries TRBV5-1 and TRBJ1-4, with 8 positions matching TRBD1. Germline trimming cut 0 bases from V and 8 bases from J; bases unmatched to any gene: 3. There are 14 residues in the CDR3. The germline CDR1 and CDR2 sequences are SGHRS and YFSETQ. CDR3 residues: CASSLGQGAEKLFF. The CDR3 DNA sequence: TGCGCCAGCAGCTTGGGCCAGGGGGCGGAAAAACTGTTTTTT.

CDR3 amino acids: CSVTPGLSRDTEAFF. CDR3 DNA: TGCAGCGTCACGCCGGGCCTCAGTCGTGACACTGAAGCTTTCTTT. The genes are TRBV29-1 and TRBJ1-1, with unresolved D. Trimming removed 6 bases at V and 3 bases at J, with 20 bases between. The CDR3 sequence is 15 residues long. Germline V gene sequence: CDR1 SQVTM, CDR2 ANQGSEA.